This TCR beta chain came from a study of shared T cell receptors in the human thymus (dated by TCRdb to 2020 to 2022). As for the study more broadly: The study examined how the human thymus generates shared, self-reactive T-cell receptor alpha chains.

This clone has only one observation. There is no known antigen for this receptor. Per-base qualities were not stored, and no clone one base away is much larger. Between the V and J ends, shortened by 2 bases and 6 bases respectively, the junction contains 16 bases. Sequences LGHNA (CDR1) and YNFKEQ (CDR2) are obtained from the germline V gene. The CDR3 has 16 amino acids, counting the end cysteine and phenylalanine. The DNA shown is the 48-base CDR3, in frame from base 1. The library was produced with the immunoSEQ multiplex PCR assay. Imported from immuneACCESS, the table was reduced by TCRdb to in-frame sequences with V and J called. These copies leave out some clones; in studies compared against another copy, an unresolved V gene accounts for under half, and the cause of the remainder is not known. The sample table records roughly 660,000 clones; 88% of these occur just once. The ten largest clones represent approximately 0.01% of the sample.

This sample also belongs to another study, concerning human thymus T cells. The second publication reports: In Finland, the donors were immunologically healthy infants who were having open corrective cardiac surgery for congenital heart defects. The thymus tissue came from surgical resects taken out during corrective cardiac surgery. Biased V and J gene segment usage appeared to be present in both thymic and peripheral blood repertoires. The related research found that thymic TCR repertoires overlapped highly between unrelated individuals. The study described the TCR alpha and beta repertoires in under ten infant thymus samples and a few matching peripheral blood samples. The infant donors were roughly 7 to 244 days old, and the cohort included six or seven males and two females. After being mechanically released from the tissue, thymocytes were kept at -70 degrees C in pellets of about 9-32 million cells. Genomic DNA was extracted from frozen cell pellets with a QIAsymphony instrument. TCRB and TCRAD loci were amplified from a standardized quantity of quality-controlled genomic DNA using the immunoSEQ multiplex PCR assay. Amplicons spanned the V(D)J region at a length sufficient to cover the CDR3 and identify V and J genes. The amplicons were sequenced on an Illumina platform via the commercial immunoSEQ service. Primer bias and sequencing errors were corrected as previously described, and TCRAD and TCRB were defined on the basis of the IMGT database. The repertoires were analysed using immunoSEQ Analyzer 3.0 and VDJTools for basic statistics, V/J segment usage, diversity estimates, rarefaction and pairwise overlap. Diversity was estimated using the Chao1, ChaoE, Efron-Thisted, Shannon and inverse Simpson indices, and was also estimated on datasets down-sampled to the size of the smallest sample. Repertoire overlap was assessed by strict matching of CDR3 nucleotide sequence, V gene and J gene, and clustering was done by Jaccard-based multidimensional scaling. On average, thymus samples yielded about 730,000 unique TCRB clonotypes, whereas blood samples yielded approximately 90,000.

The sequenced sample was thymocytes. This chain is built from TRBV4-2 and TRBJ1-4, with the D gene too uncertain to name. The receptor comes from a boy younger than two with a congenital heart defect. Donor details come from another sample of the same person, matched by shared clones. The sequenced DNA is TGTGCCAGCAGCCAACGCAGACTACCTGAGGATGAAAAACTGTTTTTT. This encodes CASSQRRLPEDEKLFF.